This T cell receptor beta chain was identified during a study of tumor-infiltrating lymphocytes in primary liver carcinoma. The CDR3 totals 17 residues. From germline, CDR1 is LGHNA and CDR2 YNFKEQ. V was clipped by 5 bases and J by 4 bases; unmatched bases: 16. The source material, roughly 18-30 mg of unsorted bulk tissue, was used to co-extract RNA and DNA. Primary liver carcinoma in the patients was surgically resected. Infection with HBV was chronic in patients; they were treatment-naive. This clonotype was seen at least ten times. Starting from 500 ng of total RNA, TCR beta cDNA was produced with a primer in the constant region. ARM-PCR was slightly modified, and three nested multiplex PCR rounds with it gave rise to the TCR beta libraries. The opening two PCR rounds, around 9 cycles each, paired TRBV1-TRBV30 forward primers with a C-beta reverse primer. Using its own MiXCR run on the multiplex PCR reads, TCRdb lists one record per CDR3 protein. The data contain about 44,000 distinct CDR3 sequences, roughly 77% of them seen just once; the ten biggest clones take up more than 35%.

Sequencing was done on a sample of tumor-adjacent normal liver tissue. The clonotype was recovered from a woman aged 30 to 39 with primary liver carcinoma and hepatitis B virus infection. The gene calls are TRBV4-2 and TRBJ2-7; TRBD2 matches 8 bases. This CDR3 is CASSTGESAGDVYEQYF. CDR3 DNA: TGTGCCAGCAGCACTGGGGAGTCAGCGGGAGATGTTTACGAGCAGTACTTC.